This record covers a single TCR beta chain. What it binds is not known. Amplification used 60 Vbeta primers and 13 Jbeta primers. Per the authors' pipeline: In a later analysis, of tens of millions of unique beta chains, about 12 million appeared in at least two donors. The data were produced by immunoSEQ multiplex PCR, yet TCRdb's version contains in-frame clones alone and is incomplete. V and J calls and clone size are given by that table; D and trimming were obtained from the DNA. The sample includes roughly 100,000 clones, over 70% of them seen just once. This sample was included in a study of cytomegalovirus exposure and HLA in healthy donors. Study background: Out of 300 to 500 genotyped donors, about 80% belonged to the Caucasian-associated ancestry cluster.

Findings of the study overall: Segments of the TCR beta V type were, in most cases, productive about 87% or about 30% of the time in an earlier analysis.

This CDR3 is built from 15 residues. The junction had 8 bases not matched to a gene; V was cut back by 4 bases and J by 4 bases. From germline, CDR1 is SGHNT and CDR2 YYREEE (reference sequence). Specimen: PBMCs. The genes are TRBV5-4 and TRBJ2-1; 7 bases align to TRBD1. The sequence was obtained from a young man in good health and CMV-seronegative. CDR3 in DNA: TGTGCCAGCAGCCTAACAGGGGTCCGTTACAATGAGCAGTTCTTC. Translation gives CASSLTGVRYNEQFF.